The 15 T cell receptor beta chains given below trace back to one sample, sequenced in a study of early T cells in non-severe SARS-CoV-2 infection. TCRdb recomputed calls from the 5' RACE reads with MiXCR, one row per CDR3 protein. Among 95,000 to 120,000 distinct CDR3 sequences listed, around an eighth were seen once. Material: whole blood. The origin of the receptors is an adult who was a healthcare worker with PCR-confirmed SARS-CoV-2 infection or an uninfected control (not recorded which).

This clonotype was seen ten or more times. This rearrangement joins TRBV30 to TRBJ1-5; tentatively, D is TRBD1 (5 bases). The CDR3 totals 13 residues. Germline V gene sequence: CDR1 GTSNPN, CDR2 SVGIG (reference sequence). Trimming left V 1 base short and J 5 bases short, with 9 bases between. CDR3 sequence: CAWSGGRDQPQHF. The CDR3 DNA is TGTGCCTGGAGTGGGGGGAGGGATCAGCCCCAGCATTTT.

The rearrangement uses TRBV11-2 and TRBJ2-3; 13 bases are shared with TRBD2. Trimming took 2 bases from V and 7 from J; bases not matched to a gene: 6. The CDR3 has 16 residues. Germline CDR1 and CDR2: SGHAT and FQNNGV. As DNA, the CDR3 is TGTGCCAGCAGCTTACAAGGACTAGCGGGGGAGTATACGCAGTATTTT. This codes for CASSLQGLAGEYTQYF.

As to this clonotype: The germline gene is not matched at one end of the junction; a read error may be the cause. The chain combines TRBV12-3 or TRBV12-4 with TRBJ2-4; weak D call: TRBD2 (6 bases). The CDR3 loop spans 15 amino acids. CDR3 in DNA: TGTGCCAGCAGTCTAGCGTTGGAGGCCAAAAACATTCAGTACTTC. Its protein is CASSLALEAKNIQYF.

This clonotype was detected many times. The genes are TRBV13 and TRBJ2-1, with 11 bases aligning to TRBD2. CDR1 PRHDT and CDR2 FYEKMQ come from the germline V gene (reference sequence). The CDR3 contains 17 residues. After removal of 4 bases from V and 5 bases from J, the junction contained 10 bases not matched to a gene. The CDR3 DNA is TGTGCCAGCAGCTCAGGACTAGCGGGCTACCCGAACAATGAGCAGTTCTTC. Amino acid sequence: CASSSGLAGYPNNEQFF.

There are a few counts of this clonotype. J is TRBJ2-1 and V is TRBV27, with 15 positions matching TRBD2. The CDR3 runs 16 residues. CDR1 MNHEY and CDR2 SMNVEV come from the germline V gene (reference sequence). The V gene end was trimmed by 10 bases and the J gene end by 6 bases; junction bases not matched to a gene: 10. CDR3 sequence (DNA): TGTGCCATCTCCCCCGGACTAGCGGGGGGGGTCAATGAGCAGTTCTTC. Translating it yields CAISPGLAGGVNEQFF.

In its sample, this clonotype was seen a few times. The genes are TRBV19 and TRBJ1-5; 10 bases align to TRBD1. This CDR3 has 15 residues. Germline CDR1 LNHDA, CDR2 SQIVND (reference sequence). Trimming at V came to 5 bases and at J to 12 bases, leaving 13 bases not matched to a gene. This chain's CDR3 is CASSLRPRTGGDQHF. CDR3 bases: TGTGCCAGTAGTCTTCGACCCCGGACAGGGGGGGACCAGCATTTT.

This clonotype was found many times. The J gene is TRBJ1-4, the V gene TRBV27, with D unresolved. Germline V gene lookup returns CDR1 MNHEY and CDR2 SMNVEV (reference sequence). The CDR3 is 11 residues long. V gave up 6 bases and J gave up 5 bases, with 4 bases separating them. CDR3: CASSTNEKLFF. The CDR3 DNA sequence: TGTGCCAGCAGCACAAATGAAAAACTGTTTTTT. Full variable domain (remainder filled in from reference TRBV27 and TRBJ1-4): EAQVTQNPRYLITVTGKKLTVTCSQNMNHEYMSWYRQDPGLGLRQIYYSMNVEVTDKGDVPEGYKVSRKEKRNFPLILESPSPNQTSLYFCASSTNEKLFFGSGTQLSVL.

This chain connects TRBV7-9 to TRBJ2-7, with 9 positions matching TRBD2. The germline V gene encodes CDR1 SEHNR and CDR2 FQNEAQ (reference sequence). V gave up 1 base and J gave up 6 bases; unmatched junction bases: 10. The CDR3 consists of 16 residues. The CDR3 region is CASSLGARGGPGEQYF. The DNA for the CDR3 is TGTGCCAGCAGCTTAGGCGCGCGGGGGGGCCCCGGCGAGCAGTACTTC.

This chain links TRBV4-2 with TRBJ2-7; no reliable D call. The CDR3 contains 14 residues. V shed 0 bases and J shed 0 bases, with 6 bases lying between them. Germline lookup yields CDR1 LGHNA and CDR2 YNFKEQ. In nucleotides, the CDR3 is TGTGCCAGCAGCCAAGATCTAGTCTCCTACGAGCAGTACTTC. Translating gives CASSQDLVSYEQYF.

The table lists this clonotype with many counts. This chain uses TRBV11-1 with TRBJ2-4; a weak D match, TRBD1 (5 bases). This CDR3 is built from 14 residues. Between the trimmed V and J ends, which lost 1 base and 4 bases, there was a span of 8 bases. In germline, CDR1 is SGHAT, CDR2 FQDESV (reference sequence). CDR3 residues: CASSLGGSKNIQYF. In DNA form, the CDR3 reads TGTGCCAGCAGCTTAGGGGGCAGTAAAAACATTCAGTACTTC.

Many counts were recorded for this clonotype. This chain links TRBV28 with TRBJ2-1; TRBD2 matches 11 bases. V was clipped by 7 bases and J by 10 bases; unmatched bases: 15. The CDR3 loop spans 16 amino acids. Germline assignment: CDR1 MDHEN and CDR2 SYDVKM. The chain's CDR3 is CASTMRLAGTLLEQFF. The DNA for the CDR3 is TGTGCCAGCACAATGAGACTAGCGGGGACCCTACTGGAGCAGTTCTTC. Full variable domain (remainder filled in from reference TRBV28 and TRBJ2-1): DVKVTQSSRYLVKRTGEKVFLECVQDMDHENMFWYRQDPGLGLRLIYFSYDVKMKEKGDIPEGYSVSREKKERFSLILESASTNQTSMYLCASTMRLAGTLLEQFFGPGTRLTVL.

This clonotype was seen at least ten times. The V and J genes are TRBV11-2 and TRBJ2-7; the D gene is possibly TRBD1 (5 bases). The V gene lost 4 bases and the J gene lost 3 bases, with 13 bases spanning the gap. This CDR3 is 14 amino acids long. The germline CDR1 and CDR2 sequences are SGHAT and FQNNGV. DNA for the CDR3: TGTGCCAGCAGCTCTCGTAACAGGATCTACGAGCAGTACTTC. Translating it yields CASSSRNRIYEQYF.

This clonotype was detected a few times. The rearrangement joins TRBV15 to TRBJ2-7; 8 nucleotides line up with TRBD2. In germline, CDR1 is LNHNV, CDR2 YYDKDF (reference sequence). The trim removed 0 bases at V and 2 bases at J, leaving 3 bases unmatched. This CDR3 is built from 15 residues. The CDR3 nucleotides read TGTGCCACCAGCAGAGATCGGACTAGCACCTACGAGCAGTACTTC. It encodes CATSRDRTSTYEQYF.

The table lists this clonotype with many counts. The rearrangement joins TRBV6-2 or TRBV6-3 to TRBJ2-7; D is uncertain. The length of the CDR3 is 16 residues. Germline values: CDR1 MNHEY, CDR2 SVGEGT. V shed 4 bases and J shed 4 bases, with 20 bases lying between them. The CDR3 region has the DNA TGTGCCAGCAGTTCTCCCGGTACTACCCCCAGGTACGAGCAGTACTTC. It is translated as CASSSPGTTPRYEQYF.

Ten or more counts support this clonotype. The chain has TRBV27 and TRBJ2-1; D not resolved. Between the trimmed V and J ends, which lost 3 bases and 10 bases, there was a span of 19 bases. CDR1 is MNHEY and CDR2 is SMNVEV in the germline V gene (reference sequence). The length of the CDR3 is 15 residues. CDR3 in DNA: TGTGCCAGCAGTTTGCAAGCCTCTAGGGCGAAGGAGCAGTTCTTC. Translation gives CASSLQASRAKEQFF.